What follows are 32 T cell receptor beta chains derived from one specimen sequenced in a study of T cell repertoires in cytomegalovirus infection. TCRdb reprocessed the reads via MiXCR and lists one record per CDR3 protein. The sample records some 500,000 distinct CDR3 sequences, under 45% being singletons. Their antigens are not known. The sequences come from cultured PBMCs, collected from culture after CMV antigen stimulation. The receptors derive from a human donor in good health (CMV status not recorded). Some clones in this sample may be carry-over from other donors' samples.

This clonotype was seen a few times. V usage is TRBV2 and J usage is TRBJ2-1; no reliable D call. Trimming removed 4 bases at V and 8 bases at J, with 12 bases between. Germline CDR1 is SNHLY and CDR2 is FYNNEI. The CDR3 extends over 13 amino acids. CDR3 DNA: TGTGCCAGCAGTGTGTCGGCACTCTATGAGCAGTTCTTC. Protein sequence: CASSVSALYEQFF.

The count of this clonotype is one. The chain combines TRBV7-4 with TRBJ2-3; 14 bases are shared with TRBD2. The germline V gene has CDR1 SGHVT and CDR2 SQSDAQ. Germline trimming cut 5 bases from V and 4 bases from J; bases unmatched to any gene: 11. The CDR3 has 18 amino acids. CDR3: CASSARLAGGPGADTQYF. DNA of the CDR3: TGTGCCAGCAGCGCCCGACTAGCGGGGGGGCCTGGGGCAGATACGCAGTATTTT.

The J gene is TRBJ2-7, the V gene TRBV6-6; 9 positions agree with TRBD1. There are 15 residues in the CDR3. Per germline, CDR1 MNHNY and CDR2 SVGAGI (reference sequence). Trimming at V came to 2 bases and at J to 3 bases, leaving 5 bases not matched to a gene. CDR3 in amino acids: CASSYAPDRGYEQYF. The CDR3 DNA sequence: TGTGCCAGCAGTTACGCCCCGGACAGGGGCTACGAGCAGTACTTC.

This chain joins TRBV5-5 and TRBJ1-2, with D unresolved. The CDR3 consists of 14 residues. Germline-derived CDR1 and CDR2 are SGHKS and YYEKEE (reference sequence). The V end was cut by 2 bases, the J end by 1 base, with 9 bases between. The CDR3 nucleotides are TGTGCCAGCAGCTTTAGAGGAGATAACTATGGCTACACCTTC. Protein sequence: CASSFRGDNYGYTF.

V is TRBV7-2 and J is TRBJ1-3; 8 bases are a match to TRBD1. This CDR3 spans 15 amino acids. Germline-derived CDR1 and CDR2 are SGHTA and FQGNSA. Trimming took 5 bases from V and 2 from J; bases not matched to a gene: 5. CDR3 region: CASSTQGAPGNTIYF. CDR3 DNA: TGTGCCAGCAGCACCCAGGGGGCACCTGGAAACACCATATATTTT.

This clonotype has more than one count but fewer than ten. This chain uses TRBV3-1 with TRBJ2-3; D is undetermined. This CDR3 has 13 amino acids. Germline V gives CDR1 LGHDT, CDR2 YNNKEL (reference sequence). V shed 8 bases and J shed 4 bases, with 13 bases lying between them. The CDR3 spells CASSKGRADTQYF. CDR3 coding DNA: TGTGCCAGCTCTAAGGGCCGTGCAGATACGCAGTATTTT.

This chain uses TRBV28 with TRBJ2-5, with TRBD1 matching 7 bases. The junction had 10 bases not matched to a gene; V was cut back by 8 bases and J by 4 bases. The CDR3 contains 14 residues. Germline lookup yields CDR1 MDHEN and CDR2 SYDVKM. CDR3 in amino acids: CASSMWDSRETQYF. The CDR3 DNA follows: TGTGCCAGCTCGATGTGGGACAGCCGAGAGACCCAGTACTTC.

V usage is TRBV20-1 and J usage is TRBJ1-2; D gene uncertain. Germline CDR1 DFQATT, CDR2 SNEGSKA (reference sequence). The CDR3 contains 14 residues. V was clipped by 3 bases and J by 2 bases, with 13 bases between them. CDR3 sequence (DNA): TGCAGTGCTAGCCTCGAGGAGTGGAACTATGGCTACACCTTC. Amino acids: CSASLEEWNYGYTF.

V is TRBV12-5 and J is TRBJ2-3, with 10 bases matching TRBD2. Losses at the gene ends were 0 bases for V and 9 bases for J; bases not matched to a gene: 3. Germline assignment: CDR1 LGHNT and CDR2 FRNRAP. This CDR3 has 14 amino acids. The CDR3 loop is CASGLVLAGVTQYF. The CDR3 DNA reads TGTGCTAGTGGTTTGGTCCTAGCGGGAGTAACGCAGTATTTT.

The chain couples TRBV15 to TRBJ2-7; no firm D call. CDR3 length: 11 residues. Germline CDR1 reads LNHNV; CDR2 reads YYDKDF (reference sequence). Trimming left V 3 bases short and J 6 bases short, with 6 bases between. The CDR3 nucleotides are TGTGCCACCAGCAGTAACGGCGAGCAGTACTTC. Translation gives CATSSNGEQYF. The whole variable domain, filled in from reference TRBV15 and TRBJ2-7, reads DAMVIQNPRYQVTQFGKPVTLSCSQTLNHNVMYWYQQKSSQAPKLLFHYYDKDFNNEADTPDNFQSRRPNTSFCFLDIRSPGLGDTAMYLCATSSNGEQYFGPGTRLTVT.

This sequence joins TRBV7-2 and TRBJ2-1, with D hard to call. CDR1 is SGHTA, CDR2 FQGNSA, per germline. The ends were cut back, 5 bases at V and 5 bases at J, with 13 bases in the middle. The CDR3 runs to 14 residues. The CDR3 bases are TGTGCCAGCAGCCCCACTCTAGACCACAATGAGCAGTTCTTC. Its protein product is CASSPTLDHNEQFF. Based on the CDR3 plus reference TRBV7-2 and TRBJ2-1, the full variable domain is GAGVSQSPSNKVTEKGKDVELRCDPISGHTALYWYRQSLGQGLEFLIYFQGNSAPDKSGLPSDRFSAERTGGSVSTLTIQRTQQEDSAVYLCASSPTLDHNEQFFGPGTRLTVL.

This clonotype was seen only a few times. The chain combines TRBV7-2 with TRBJ2-5; possible D gene TRBD1, 5 bases. The CDR3 spans 15 residues. CDR1 and CDR2 from the germline V gene are SGHTA and FQGNSA. Trimming removed 2 bases at V and 0 bases at J, with 10 bases between. The CDR3: CASSLRGNYQETQYF. As DNA, the CDR3 is TGTGCCAGCAGCTTAAGGGGAAACTACCAAGAGACCCAGTACTTC.

The chain is built from TRBV6-1 and TRBJ2-2; TRBD1 aligns across 9 bases. Germline V gene data show CDR1 as MNHNS and CDR2 as SASEGT. The CDR3 has 16 amino acids. Losses at the gene ends were 6 bases for V and 5 bases for J; bases not matched to a gene: 10. As DNA, the CDR3 is TGTGCCAGCAGCGCAACTAGCGACAGGGGGACCGGGGAGCTGTTTTTT. The encoded protein is CASSATSDRGTGELFF.

This clonotype was seen only a few times. The rearrangement uses TRBV12-3 or TRBV12-4 and TRBJ2-7, with TRBD1 matching over 8 bases. There are 15 residues in the CDR3. With 7 bases clipped from V and 3 bases from J, the junction kept 11 bases outside the gene matches. The CDR3 is CASTRRTGNNYEQYF. The CDR3 region has the DNA TGTGCCAGCACTCGACGGACAGGGAACAACTACGAGCAGTACTTC.

This clonotype was counted at least ten times. The chain recombines TRBV7-2 with TRBJ2-5; 8 positions match TRBD1. This CDR3 region has 14 residues. Germline V gene sequence: CDR1 SGHTA, CDR2 FQGNSA. V gave up 1 base and J gave up 5 bases; unmatched junction bases: 3. CDR3 nucleotide sequence: TGTGCCAGCAGCTTAGACAGGGGGTGGGAGACCCAGTACTTC. Translation: CASSLDRGWETQYF.

The chain couples TRBV20-1 to TRBJ2-1; D may be TRBD1 (5 bases). The V gene lost 0 bases and the J gene lost 10 bases, with 22 bases spanning the gap. Per the germline V gene, CDR1 is DFQATT and CDR2 is SNEGSKA (reference sequence). CDR3 size: 16 residues. DNA for the CDR3: TGCAGTGCTAGAGATCCAGGCAGGGTGGGTTTTTTGGAGCAGTTCTTC. Amino acids: CSARDPGRVGFLEQFF.

The table lists this clonotype with a few counts. This chain links TRBV7-2 with TRBJ2-7; 7 bases agree with TRBD1. V dropped 4 bases and J dropped 2; count of bases not matched to a gene: 5. This CDR3 is 14 amino acids long. CDR1 SGHTA and CDR2 FQGNSA come from the germline V gene. Here the CDR3 reads CASSSRTGPYEQYF. The CDR3 DNA is TGTGCCAGCAGCTCCCGGACAGGTCCCTACGAGCAGTACTTC.

V gene TRBV20-1 combines with J gene TRBJ2-7; no definite D call. CDR1 and CDR2 from the germline V gene are DFQATT and SNEGSKA (reference sequence). The V and J ends lost 1 base and 3 bases respectively, with 19 bases between them. The CDR3 has 16 residues. CDR3 bases: TGCAGTGCTAGAGCCACTCGCCCGAGGCGGAACTACGAGCAGTACTTC. It codes for CSARATRPRRNYEQYF.

The gene calls are TRBV15 and TRBJ2-7; no clear D. The CDR3 covers 15 residues. Per germline, CDR1 LNHNV and CDR2 YYDKDF (reference sequence). V dropped 0 bases and J dropped 4 bases, with 13 bases sitting between them. As DNA, the CDR3 is TGTGCCACCAGCAGAGATCCCCCTACTTTATACGAGCAGTACTTC. Its translation: CATSRDPPTLYEQYF.

The rearrangement links TRBV20-1 to TRBJ2-1; the match to TRBD2 covers 14 bases. CDR3 length: 20 residues. In germline, CDR1 is DFQATT, CDR2 SNEGSKA (reference sequence). With V trimmed by 1 base and J by 0 bases, 11 bases remained unmatched. The CDR3 DNA reads TGCAGTGCTAGAGCCTTTCGACTAGCGGGAGGGAAGAGCTCCTACAATGAGCAGTTCTTC. This gives the protein CSARAFRLAGGKSSYNEQFF.

The CDR3, as DNA: TGTGCCACCAGCAGAGTTCGTCCTAATGAAAAACTGTTTTTT. Amino acid sequence: CATSRVRPNEKLFF. The rearrangement links TRBV15 to TRBJ1-4; D is unresolved. The V gene lost 1 base and the J gene lost 3 bases, with 6 bases spanning the gap. The length of the CDR3 is 14 residues. The germline V gene encodes CDR1 LNHNV and CDR2 YYDKDF (reference sequence). The entire variable domain, with the rest obtained from reference TRBV15 and TRBJ1-4, is as follows: DAMVIQNPRYQVTQFGKPVTLSCSQTLNHNVMYWYQQKSSQAPKLLFHYYDKDFNNEADTPDNFQSRRPNTSFCFLDIRSPGLGDTAMYLCATSRVRPNEKLFFGSGTQLSVL.

V usage is TRBV4-1 and J usage is TRBJ2-1; 9 nucleotides agree with TRBD2. The CDR3 length is 16 residues. Losses at the gene ends were 1 base for V and 11 bases for J; bases not matched to a gene: 12. Germline values: CDR1 MGHRA, CDR2 YSYEKL. In nucleotides, the CDR3 is TGCGCCAGCAGCCAAGCTAGGGCGGGAGGGGGCCTCCAGCAGTTCTTC. Translating gives CASSQARAGGGLQQFF.

Only a few counts were recorded for this clonotype. This sequence joins TRBV7-9 and TRBJ2-1; D gene unclear. The germline gives CDR1 SEHNR, CDR2 FQNEAQ (reference sequence). The CDR3 is 15 residues long. Trimming cost V 6 bases and J 0 bases, with 12 bases left between them. The CDR3 DNA is TGTGCCAGCAGGCCCCTATATGGCTCCTACAATGAGCAGTTCTTC. This codes for CASRPLYGSYNEQFF.

The CDR3 bases are TGTGCCAGCTCACCGGCGACGCTGAGCTCCTATAATTCACCCCTCCACTTT. It translates to CASSPATLSSYNSPLHF. The chain carries TRBV18 and TRBJ1-6; no reliable D call. Germline values: CDR1 KGHSH, CDR2 LQKENI. The germline V and J ends were trimmed by 3 bases and 0 bases, with 12 bases remaining between them. The CDR3 is 17 amino acids.

This chain links TRBV27 with TRBJ2-7, with 9 bases fitting TRBD1. V was pared by 4 bases and J by 5 bases, with 6 bases of the junction left unmatched. Germline V gives CDR1 MNHEY, CDR2 SMNVEV (reference sequence). The CDR3 contains 14 residues. The CDR3 bases are TGTGCCAGCAGTTCCTACCGGGACAGGGACGAGCAGTACTTC. Its translation: CASSSYRDRDEQYF.

A remark on this clonotype: One end of the junction is discordant with germline, which a read error may explain. J is TRBJ1-6 and V is TRBV4-1; 8 bases are a match to TRBD1. The germline CDR1 and CDR2 sequences are MGHRA and YSYEKL. The CDR3 is 16 amino acids. The CDR3 region has the DNA TGTGCCAGCAGCCAAGATAGAGGACAGGGTAATTCACCCCTCCACTTT. Protein product: CASSQDRGQGNSPLHF.

The chain uses TRBV6-2 or TRBV6-3 and TRBJ2-1; D gene ambiguous. V lost 10 bases to trimming and J lost 9 bases, with 19 bases between them. Germline V gene data show CDR1 as MNHEY and CDR2 as SVGEGT. The CDR3 spans 13 residues. The CDR3 spells CAIRASPRSEQFF. Written as DNA, the CDR3 is TGTGCCATCCGGGCCTCGCCACGTAGTGAGCAGTTCTTC.

The V and J genes are TRBV12-3 or TRBV12-4 and TRBJ2-7; TRBD2 agrees at 10 bases. The CDR3 consists of 18 residues. J lost 3 bases, V lost 1 base, and 12 bases had no gene match. This CDR3 is CASSLVFKREGLFYEQYF. The CDR3 DNA follows: TGTGCCAGCAGTTTAGTTTTTAAGCGGGAGGGCCTGTTCTACGAGCAGTACTTC.

V gene TRBV7-6 combines with J gene TRBJ1-1; D may be TRBD1 (6 bases). The CDR3 consists of 13 residues. V was trimmed by 4 bases and J by 10 bases, leaving 16 bases between them. CDR1 is SGHVS and CDR2 is FNYEAQ in the germline V gene. CDR3 region: CASSYIQGSAAFF. The DNA of the CDR3 is TGTGCCAGCAGCTACATACAGGGCTCGGCAGCTTTCTTT.

This clonotype was seen a few times. CDR3 in amino acids: CASSLSTGSYEQYF. DNA for the CDR3: TGTGCCAGCAGTTTATCGACGGGGTCCTACGAGCAGTACTTC. This chain uses TRBV27 with TRBJ2-7, with D perhaps TRBD2 (5 bases). The CDR3 runs to 14 residues. V was shortened by 0 bases and J by 1 base, with 7 bases between the two germline ends. The V gene's germline CDR1 is MNHEY and CDR2 SMNVEV (reference sequence).

This clonotype was recorded once. J is TRBJ2-1 and V is TRBV4-1; 9 nucleotides agree with TRBD2. Germline CDR1 is MGHRA and CDR2 is YSYEKL. After removal of 4 bases from V and 7 bases from J, the junction contained 5 bases not matched to a gene. The CDR3 has 14 amino acids. The CDR3, as DNA: TGCGCCAGCAGCCTTAGCGGGAGAGAGAATGAGCAGTTCTTC. This translates into CASSLSGRENEQFF.

This clonotype was counted at least ten times. The rearrangement joins TRBV7-2 to TRBJ2-7; 9 nucleotides match TRBD1. Germline CDR1 SGHTA, CDR2 FQGNSA. The trim removed 0 bases at V and 3 bases at J, leaving 3 bases unmatched. This CDR3 has 15 amino acids. The CDR3 region is CASSLARGQGYEQYF. The CDR3 DNA reads TGTGCCAGCAGCTTAGCGCGGGGACAGGGCTACGAGCAGTACTTC.